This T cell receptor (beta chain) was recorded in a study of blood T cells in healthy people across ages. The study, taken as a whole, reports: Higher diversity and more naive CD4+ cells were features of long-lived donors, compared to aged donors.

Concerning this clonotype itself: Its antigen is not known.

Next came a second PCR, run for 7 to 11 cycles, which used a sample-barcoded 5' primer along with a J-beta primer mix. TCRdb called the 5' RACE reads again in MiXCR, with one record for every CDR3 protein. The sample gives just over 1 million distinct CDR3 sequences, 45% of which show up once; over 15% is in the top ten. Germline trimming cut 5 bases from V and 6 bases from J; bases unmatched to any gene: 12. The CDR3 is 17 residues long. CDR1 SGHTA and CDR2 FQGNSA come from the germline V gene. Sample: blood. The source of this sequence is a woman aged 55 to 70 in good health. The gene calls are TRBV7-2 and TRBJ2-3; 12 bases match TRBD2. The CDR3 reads CASSPDLAGGRRDTQYF. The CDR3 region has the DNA TGTGCCAGCAGCCCAGACCTAGCGGGGGGGCGTCGGGATACGCAGTATTTT.